This T cell receptor beta chain was found in a study of T cell changes during pregnancy in multiple sclerosis. The assay was immunoSEQ multiplex PCR, and TCRdb's table has in-frame clones only and misses some. This table has 35,000 to 50,000 clones, about 90% appearing once. The sequence came from a female donor in good health, enrolled as a control in a pregnancy study. Sample: peripheral blood, taken in the second trimester of pregnancy.

The CDR3 loop is CASSEGDRDSPLHF. As DNA, the CDR3 is TGTGCCAGCAGTGAAGGGGACAGGGATTCACCCCTCCACTTT. The chain uses TRBV6-4 and TRBJ1-6; 9 nucleotides agree with TRBD1. The CDR3 loop spans 14 amino acids. The J segment lost 8 bases and the V segment lost 3 bases, leaving 2 bases of the junction unmatched. Germline CDR1 is MRHNA and CDR2 is SNTAGT.